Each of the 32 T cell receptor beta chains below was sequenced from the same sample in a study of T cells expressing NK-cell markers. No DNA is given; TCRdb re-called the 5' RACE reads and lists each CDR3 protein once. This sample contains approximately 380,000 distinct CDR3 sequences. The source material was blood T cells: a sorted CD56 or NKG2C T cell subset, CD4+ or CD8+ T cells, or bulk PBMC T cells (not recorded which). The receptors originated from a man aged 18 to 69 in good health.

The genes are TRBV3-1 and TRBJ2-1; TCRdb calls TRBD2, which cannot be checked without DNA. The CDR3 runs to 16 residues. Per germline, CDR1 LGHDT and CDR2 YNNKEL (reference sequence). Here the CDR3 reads CASSQEFARDNGEQFF.

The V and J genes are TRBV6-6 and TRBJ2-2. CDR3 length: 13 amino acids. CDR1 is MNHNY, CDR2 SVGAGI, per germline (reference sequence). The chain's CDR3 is CASSYAEMGELFF.

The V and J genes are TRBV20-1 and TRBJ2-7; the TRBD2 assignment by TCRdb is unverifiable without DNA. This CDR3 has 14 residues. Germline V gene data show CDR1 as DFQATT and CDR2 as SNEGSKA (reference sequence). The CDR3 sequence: CSASGEGFIYEQYF.

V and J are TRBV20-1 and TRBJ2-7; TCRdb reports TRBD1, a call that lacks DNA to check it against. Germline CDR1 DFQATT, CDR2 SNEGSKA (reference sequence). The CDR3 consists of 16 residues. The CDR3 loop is CSARALSPGRRNEQYF.

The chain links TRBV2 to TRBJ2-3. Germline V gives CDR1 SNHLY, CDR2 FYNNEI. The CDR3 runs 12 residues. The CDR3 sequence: CASNTVADTQYF.

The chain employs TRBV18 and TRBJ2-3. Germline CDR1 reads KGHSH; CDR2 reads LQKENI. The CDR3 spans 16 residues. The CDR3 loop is CASSLAQRTYTDTQYF.

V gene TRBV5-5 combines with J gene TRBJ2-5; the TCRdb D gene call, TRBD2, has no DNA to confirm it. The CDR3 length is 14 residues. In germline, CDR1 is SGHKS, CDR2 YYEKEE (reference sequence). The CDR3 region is CASSLPMGRETQYF.

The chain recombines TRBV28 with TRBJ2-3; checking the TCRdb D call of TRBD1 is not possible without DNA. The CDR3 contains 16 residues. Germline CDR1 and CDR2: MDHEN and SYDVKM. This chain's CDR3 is CASSAPGRAGTDTQYF.

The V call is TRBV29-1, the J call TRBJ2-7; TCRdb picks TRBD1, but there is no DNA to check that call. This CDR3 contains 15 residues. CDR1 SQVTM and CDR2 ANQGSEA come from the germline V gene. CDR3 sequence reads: CSVDGADSLGYEQYF.

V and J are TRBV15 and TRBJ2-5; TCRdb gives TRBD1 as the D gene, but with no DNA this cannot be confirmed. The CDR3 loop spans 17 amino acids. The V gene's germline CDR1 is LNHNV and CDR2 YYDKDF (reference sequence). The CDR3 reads CATSRFRDRAVQETQYF.

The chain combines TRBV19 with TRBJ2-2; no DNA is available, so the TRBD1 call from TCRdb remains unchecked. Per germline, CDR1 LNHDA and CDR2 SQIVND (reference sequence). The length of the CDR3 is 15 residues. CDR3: CASSIRQGGGGELFF.

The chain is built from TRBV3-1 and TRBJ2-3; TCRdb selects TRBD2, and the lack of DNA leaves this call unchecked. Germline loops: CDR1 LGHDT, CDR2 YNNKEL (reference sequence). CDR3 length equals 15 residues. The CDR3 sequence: CASSQDTLARDTQYF.

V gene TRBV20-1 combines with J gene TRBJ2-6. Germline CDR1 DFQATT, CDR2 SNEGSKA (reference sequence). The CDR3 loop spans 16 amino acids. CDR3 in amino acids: CSARAMTVGGANVLTF.

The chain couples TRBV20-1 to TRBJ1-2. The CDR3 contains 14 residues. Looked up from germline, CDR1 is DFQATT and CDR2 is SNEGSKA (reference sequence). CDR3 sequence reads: CSAPVRLMDDGYTF.

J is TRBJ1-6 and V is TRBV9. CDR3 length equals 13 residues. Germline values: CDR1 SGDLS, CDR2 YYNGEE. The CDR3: CASSVGRDSPLHF.

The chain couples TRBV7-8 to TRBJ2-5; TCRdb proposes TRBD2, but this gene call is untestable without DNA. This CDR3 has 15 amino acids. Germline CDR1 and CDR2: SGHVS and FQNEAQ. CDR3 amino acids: CASSAPGRRGETQYF.

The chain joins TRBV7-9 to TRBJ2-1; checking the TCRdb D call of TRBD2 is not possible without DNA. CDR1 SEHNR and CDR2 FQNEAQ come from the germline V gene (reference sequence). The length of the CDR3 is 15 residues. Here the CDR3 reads CASSFQGLDYNEQFF.

CDR3 in amino acids: CASSRTGANTDTQYF. The chain carries TRBV6-1 and TRBJ2-3; TCRdb picks TRBD1, but there is no DNA to check that call. CDR3 size: 15 residues. The V gene's germline CDR1 is MNHNS and CDR2 SASEGT.

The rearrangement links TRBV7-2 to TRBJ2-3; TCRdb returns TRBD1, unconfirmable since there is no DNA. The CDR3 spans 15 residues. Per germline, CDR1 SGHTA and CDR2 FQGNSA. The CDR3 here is CASSARGDIRNTQYF.

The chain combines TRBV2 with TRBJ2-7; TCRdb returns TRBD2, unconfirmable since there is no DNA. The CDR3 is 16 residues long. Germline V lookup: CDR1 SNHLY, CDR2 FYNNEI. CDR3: CASSEKFWRTLREQYF.

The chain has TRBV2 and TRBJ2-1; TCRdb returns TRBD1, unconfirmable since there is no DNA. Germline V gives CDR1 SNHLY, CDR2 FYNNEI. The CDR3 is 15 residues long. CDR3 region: CASSEKGGTSNEQFF.

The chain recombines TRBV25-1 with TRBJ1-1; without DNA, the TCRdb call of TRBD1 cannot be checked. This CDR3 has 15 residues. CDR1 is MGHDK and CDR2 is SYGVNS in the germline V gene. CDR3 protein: CASSDGTVSNTEAFF.

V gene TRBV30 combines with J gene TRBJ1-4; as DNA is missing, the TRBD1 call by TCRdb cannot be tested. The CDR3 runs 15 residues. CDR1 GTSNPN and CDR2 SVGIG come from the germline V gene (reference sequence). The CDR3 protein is CAWSEGGLRNEKLFF.

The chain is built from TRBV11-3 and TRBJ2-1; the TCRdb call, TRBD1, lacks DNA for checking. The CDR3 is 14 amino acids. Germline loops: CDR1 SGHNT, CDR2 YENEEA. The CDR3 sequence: CASSPPGLFNEQFF.

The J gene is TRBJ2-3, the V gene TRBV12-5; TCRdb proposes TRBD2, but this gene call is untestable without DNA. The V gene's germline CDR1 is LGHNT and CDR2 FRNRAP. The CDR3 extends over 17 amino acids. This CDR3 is CASGLETGLAGPDTQYF.

Here the CDR3 reads CASSKDREGNQPQHF. The gene calls are TRBV2 and TRBJ1-5; TCRdb names TRBD1, which stays unverified in the absence of DNA. Germline values: CDR1 SNHLY, CDR2 FYNNEI. This CDR3 comprises 15 residues.

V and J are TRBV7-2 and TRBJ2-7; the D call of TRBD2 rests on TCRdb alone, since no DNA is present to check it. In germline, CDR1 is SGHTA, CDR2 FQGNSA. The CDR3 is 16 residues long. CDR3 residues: CASSFSSGGASYEQYF.

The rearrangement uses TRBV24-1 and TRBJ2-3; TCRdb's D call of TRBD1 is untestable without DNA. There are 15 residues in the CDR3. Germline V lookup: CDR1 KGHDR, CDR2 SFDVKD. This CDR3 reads CATSDPGTERDTQYF.

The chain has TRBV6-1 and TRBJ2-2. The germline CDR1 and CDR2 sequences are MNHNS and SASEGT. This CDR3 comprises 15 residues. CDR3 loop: CASTQNYLNTGELFF.

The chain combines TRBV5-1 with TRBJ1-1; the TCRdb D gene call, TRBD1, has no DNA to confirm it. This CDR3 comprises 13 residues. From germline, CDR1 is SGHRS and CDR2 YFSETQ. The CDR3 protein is CASSPNQGARAFF.

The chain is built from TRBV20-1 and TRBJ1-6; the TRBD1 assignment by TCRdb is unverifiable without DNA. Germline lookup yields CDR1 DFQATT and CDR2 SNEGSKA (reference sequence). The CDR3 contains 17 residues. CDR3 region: CSASPRGRFRSNSPLHF.

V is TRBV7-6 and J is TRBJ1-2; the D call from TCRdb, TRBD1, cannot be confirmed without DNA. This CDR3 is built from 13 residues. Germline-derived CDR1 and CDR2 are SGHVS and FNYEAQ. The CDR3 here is CAGEGGPSYGYTF.